The clone carrying this TCR beta chain has more than one count but fewer than ten. Its antigen remains unknown. The V end was cut by 5 bases, the J end by 1 base, with 8 bases between. The CDR3 contains 14 residues. Germline-derived CDR1 and CDR2 are SEHNR and FQNEAQ (reference sequence). Incorporated into the TCR beta cDNA libraries were unique molecular identifiers, which served to reduce PCR and sequencing biases. Yield was some 500,000 cDNA molecules from approximately 0.95 to 9.8 million T cells. In TCRdb, the PCR reads were re-called with MiXCR into one record per CDR3 protein. The sample shows roughly 700,000 distinct CDR3 sequences, about 32% of them seen only once. This entry comes from a study of post-analysis software for immune sequencing data. Notes on the study in general: Elevated frequency relative to controls characterized several TRBV segments in patients, TRBV5-6, TRBV5-1 and TRBV20-1 among them. Multiple sclerosis patients had significantly lower normalized Chao1 diversity than controls.

The source is a girl between 10 and 17 years old with multiple sclerosis. V is TRBV7-9 and J is TRBJ2-2, with D perhaps TRBD1 (5 bases). The sample was blood. Here the CDR3 DNA reads TGTGCCAGCAGCGCCAGGGAGAACACCGGGGAGCTGTTTTTT. It translates to CASSARENTGELFF.